The 22 T cell receptor beta chains reported below all come from one sample, sequenced in a study of T cell changes during pregnancy in multiple sclerosis. Clones were read by immunoSEQ multiplex PCR, and TCRdb kept only the in-frame ones, dropping some. The data show about 70,000 clones, with approximately 92% seen just once and over 2% held by the top ten. Sequencing used peripheral blood, obtained in the second trimester of pregnancy. The receptors come from a female donor in good health, enrolled as a control in a pregnancy study.

The rearrangement joins TRBV7-2 to TRBJ1-2; a weak D match, TRBD1 (5 bases). This CDR3 is built from 14 residues. CDR1 SGHTA and CDR2 FQGNSA come from the germline V gene. Trimming removed 5 bases at V and 5 bases at J, with 15 bases between. This CDR3 is CASSPGGEFYGYTF. The DNA of the CDR3 is TGTGCCAGCAGCCCCGGGGGGGAGTTTTATGGCTACACCTTC.

The rearrangement uses TRBV28 and TRBJ2-1, with D perhaps TRBD2 (6 bases). CDR3 length: 18 residues. V lost 6 bases, J lost 5 bases, and 26 bases lay in between. Germline V gives CDR1 MDHEN, CDR2 SYDVKM. The CDR3 spells CASRWIPPGRTGDNEQFF. The CDR3 coding sequence is TGTGCCAGCAGGTGGATACCTCCGGGACGCACGGGGGACAATGAGCAGTTCTTC. Supplemented by reference TRBV28 and TRBJ2-1, the full variable domain reads DVKVTQSSRYLVKRTGEKVFLECVQDMDHENMFWYRQDPGLGLRLIYFSYDVKMKEKGDIPEGYSVSREKKERFSLILESASTNQTSMYLCASRWIPPGRTGDNEQFFGPGTRLTVL.

The chain employs TRBV9 and TRBJ1-2, with D possibly matching TRBD1 (5 bases). V lost 8 bases to trimming and J lost 5 bases, with 7 bases between them. CDR3 size: 10 residues. Looked up from germline, CDR1 is SGDLS and CDR2 is YYNGEE. The CDR3: CASRGYGYTF. In nucleotides, the CDR3 is TGTGCCAGTCGGGGGTATGGCTACACCTTC.

This clone was detected only once. The chain is built from TRBV27 and TRBJ2-5; 7 nucleotides line up with TRBD1. J gave up 4 bases and V 9 bases, and 5 bases lay outside the gene matches. CDR1 is MNHEY, CDR2 SMNVEV, per germline (reference sequence). The CDR3 runs to 12 residues. CDR3 loop: CASGDRRETQYF. The CDR3 DNA is TGTGCCAGTGGGGACAGAAGAGAGACCCAGTACTTC.

J is TRBJ2-1 and V is TRBV14; 9 nucleotides agree with TRBD2. V gave up 5 bases and J gave up 4 bases; unmatched junction bases: 3. The CDR3 length is 14 residues. Germline-derived CDR1 and CDR2 are SGHDN and FVKESK. The CDR3 loop is CASSMTSGYNEQFF. CDR3 nucleotides: TGTGCCAGCAGCATGACTAGCGGTTACAATGAGCAGTTCTTC.

CDR3 in amino acids: CASSVRDNYGYTF. For the CDR3, the DNA is TGTGCCAGCAGTGTGCGGGACAACTATGGCTACACCTTC. The rearrangement joins TRBV25-1 to TRBJ1-2, with a possible D match to TRBD1 (5 bases). The CDR3 is 13 amino acids. Germline values: CDR1 MGHDK, CDR2 SYGVNS. Trimming shortened V by 4 bases and J by 2 bases, and 8 bases separated the two germline ends.

The chain is built from TRBV11-1 and TRBJ1-2; TRBD1 aligns across 8 bases. This CDR3 spans 14 amino acids. Germline loops: CDR1 SGHAT, CDR2 FQDESV (reference sequence). The V gene end was trimmed by 5 bases and the J gene end by 8 bases; junction bases not matched to a gene: 10. The CDR3 nucleotides are TGTGCCAGCAGCCTATTGACAGGGGTGGAAGGCTACACCTTC. This translates into CASSLLTGVEGYTF.

The genes are TRBV28 and TRBJ2-7; the D gene is possibly TRBD2 (6 bases). The CDR3 consists of 12 residues. CDR1 and CDR2 (germline): MDHEN, SYDVKM. V was trimmed by 2 bases and J by 6 bases, leaving 8 bases between them. CDR3 DNA sequence: TGTGCCAGCAGTTTAGGGGGAGGCGAGCAGTACTTC. Translation gives CASSLGGGEQYF.

The chain combines TRBV23-1 with TRBJ1-3, with TRBD1 matching 7 bases. TRBV23-1 is reported as an ORF; its role is uncertain. The junction had 12 bases not matched to a gene; V was cut back by 10 bases and J by 3 bases. The CDR3 is 15 residues long. CDR3 sequence (DNA): TGCGCCAACACCCCGGGACAGCGCCGTGGAAACACCATATATTTT. Translation: CANTPGQRRGNTIYF.

The V and J genes are TRBV9 and TRBJ1-2, with D perhaps matching TRBD1 (5 bases). Per germline, CDR1 SGDLS and CDR2 YYNGEE. Trimming pared 4 bases from V and 1 base from J, leaving 11 bases between. The CDR3 has 14 residues. The CDR3 reads CASSTRGGNYGYTF. The CDR3 nucleotides are TGTGCCAGCAGCACGCGGGGGGGTAACTATGGCTACACCTTC.

The rearrangement uses TRBV4-2 and TRBJ1-5, with TRBD1 matching over 8 bases. Germline V gene sequence: CDR1 LGHNA, CDR2 YNFKEQ. The CDR3 spans 15 residues. After removal of 3 bases from V and 7 bases from J, the junction contained 8 bases not matched to a gene. The CDR3 DNA sequence: TGTGCCAGCAGCCAGGGTGACAGGGGTGAACAGCCCCAGCATTTT. The encoded protein is CASSQGDRGEQPQHF.

The chain is built from TRBV4-3 and TRBJ2-3; maybe TRBD2 (6 bases). This CDR3 has 16 residues. V was cut by 4 bases and J by 0 bases, with 14 bases left in between. Germline V gene lookup returns CDR1 LGHNA and CDR2 YSLEER. The CDR3 nucleotides read TGCGCCAGCAGCCTTGGGGGGTCCTCTAGCACAGATACGCAGTATTTT. Its translation: CASSLGGSSSTDTQYF.

V and J are TRBV18 and TRBJ2-1, with 7 bases matching TRBD2. The V and J ends lost 3 bases and 7 bases, in that order; junction bases with no gene match: 12. Germline V gene sequence: CDR1 KGHSH, CDR2 LQKENI. The CDR3 has 16 residues. CDR3 DNA sequence: TGTGCCAGCTCACCCCCCTTTCGCGGGGGACTTAATGAGCAGTTCTTC. Protein sequence: CASSPPFRGGLNEQFF.

The chain uses TRBV6-5 and TRBJ2-1; a possible D gene is TRBD2 (6 bases). The CDR3 is 13 residues long. Germline V gene sequence: CDR1 MNHEY, CDR2 SVGAGI. V was shortened by 7 bases and J by 6 bases, with 13 bases between the two germline ends. CDR3 sequence reads: CASMGTGVNEQFF. CDR3 nucleotides: TGTGCCAGCATGGGAACGGGAGTCAATGAGCAGTTCTTC.

This chain connects TRBV7-3 to TRBJ2-3, with 7 bases matching TRBD2. CDR3 size: 14 residues. Germline CDR1 SGHTA, CDR2 FQGTGA. V trimming: 0 bases; J trimming: 11 bases; junction bases outside the gene matches: 8. The chain's CDR3 is CASSLTPGSGVQYF. The CDR3 DNA reads TGTGCCAGCAGCTTAACCCCGGGGAGCGGGGTGCAGTATTTT. Combining the CDR3 with reference TRBV7-3 and TRBJ2-3 gives the whole variable domain GAGVSQTPSNKVTEKGKYVELRCDPISGHTALYWYRQSLGQGPEFLIYFQGTGAADDSGLPNDRFFAVRPEGSVSTLKIQRTERGDSAVYLCASSLTPGSGVQYFGPGTRLTVL.

V gene TRBV7-9 combines with J gene TRBJ1-3; TRBD1 matches at 10 bases. The germline V gene has CDR1 SEHNR and CDR2 FQNEAQ (reference sequence). J lost 3 bases, V lost 5 bases, and 4 bases had no gene match. The CDR3 is made up of 15 amino acids. The CDR3 sequence is CASSERDRGGNTIYF. CDR3 sequence (DNA): TGTGCCAGCAGCGAAAGGGACAGGGGTGGAAACACCATATATTTT. Based on the CDR3 plus reference TRBV7-9 and TRBJ1-3, the full variable domain is DTGVSQNPRHKITKRGQNVTFRCDPISEHNRLYWYRQTLGQGPEFLTYFQNEAQLEKSRLLSDRFSAERPKGSFSTLEIQRTEQGDSAMYLCASSERDRGGNTIYFGEGSWLTVV.

The DNA for the CDR3 is TGCAGCGTTGATTCGGCAGGCACTGAGCAGTTCTTC. Translation: CSVDSAGTEQFF. The chain recombines TRBV29-1 with TRBJ2-1; D is ambiguous. The V end lost 3 bases, the J end lost 9 bases, and 12 bases lay between the germline ends. The CDR3 loop spans 12 amino acids. Per germline, CDR1 SQVTM and CDR2 ANQGSEA.

In its sample, this clone was seen a few times. The rearrangement joins TRBV12-5 to TRBJ1-5; a weak D match, TRBD1 (5 bases). The CDR3 is made up of 14 amino acids. V was shortened by 1 base and J by 3 bases, with 7 bases between the two germline ends. Germline loops: CDR1 LGHNT, CDR2 FRNRAP. The CDR3 loop is CASGLGQFNQPQHF. In DNA form, the CDR3 reads TGTGCTAGTGGTTTGGGACAGTTCAATCAGCCCCAGCATTTT.

V usage is TRBV6-5 and J usage is TRBJ1-1, with a possible D match to TRBD1 (6 bases). The CDR3 is 14 residues long. The ends were cut back, 4 bases at V and 0 bases at J, with 9 bases in the middle. Germline V gene lookup returns CDR1 MNHEY and CDR2 SVGAGI. The CDR3: CASSSGQLNTEAFF. DNA of the CDR3: TGTGCCAGCAGTTCCGGACAGCTGAACACTGAAGCTTTCTTT.

V usage is TRBV7-6 and J usage is TRBJ2-7; perhaps TRBD1 as D (6 bases). The CDR3 sequence is 15 residues long. Germline V gene sequence: CDR1 SGHVS, CDR2 FNYEAQ. V was trimmed by 4 bases and J by 2 bases, leaving 15 bases between them. The CDR3 here is CASSSRTVRAYEQYF. The CDR3 DNA reads as TGTGCCAGCAGCTCACGGACAGTTAGGGCCTACGAGCAGTACTTC.

The rearrangement uses TRBV7-8 and TRBJ2-6, with TRBD1 matching over 10 bases. Losses at the gene ends were 8 bases for V and 8 bases for J; bases not matched to a gene: 9. The CDR3 loop spans 15 amino acids. CDR1 is SGHVS, CDR2 FQNEAQ, per germline. This CDR3 is CASLAWTGGTNVLTF. CDR3 sequence (DNA): TGTGCCAGCTTAGCTTGGACAGGGGGAACCAACGTCCTGACTTTC.

With respect to this clone: The CDR3 does not end in the conserved phenylalanine or tryptophan, so this is likely a read error. Because the CDR3's place on the DNA is in doubt, the DNA is left out and the CDR3 is given as listed by TCRdb. The rearrangement links TRBV6-6 to TRBJ1-1; the table's TRBD1 call for D was not verified on the DNA. The CDR3 region is 13 residues in length, termini included. Germline V gives CDR1 MNHNY, CDR2 SVGAGI (reference sequence). The CDR3 is CASSRDRVGSMLS.